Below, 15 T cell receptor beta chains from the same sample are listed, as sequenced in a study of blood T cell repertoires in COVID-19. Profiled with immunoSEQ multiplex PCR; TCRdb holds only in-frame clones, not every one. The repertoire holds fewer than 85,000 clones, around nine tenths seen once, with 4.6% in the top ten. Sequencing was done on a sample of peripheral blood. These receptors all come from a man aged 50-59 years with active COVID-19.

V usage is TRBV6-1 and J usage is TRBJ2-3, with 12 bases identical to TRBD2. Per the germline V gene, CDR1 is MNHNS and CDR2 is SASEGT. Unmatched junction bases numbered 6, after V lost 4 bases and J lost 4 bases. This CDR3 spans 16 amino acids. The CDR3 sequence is CASSVTSGSLADTQYF. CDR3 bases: TGTGCCAGCAGTGTGACTAGCGGGAGCTTAGCAGATACGCAGTATTTT.

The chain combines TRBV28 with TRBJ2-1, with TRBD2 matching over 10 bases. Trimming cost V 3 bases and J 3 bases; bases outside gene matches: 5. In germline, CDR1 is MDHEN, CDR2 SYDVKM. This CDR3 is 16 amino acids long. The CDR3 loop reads CASSFSGTSVYNEQFF. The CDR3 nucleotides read TGTGCCAGCAGTTTCTCGGGGACTAGCGTCTACAATGAGCAGTTCTTC.

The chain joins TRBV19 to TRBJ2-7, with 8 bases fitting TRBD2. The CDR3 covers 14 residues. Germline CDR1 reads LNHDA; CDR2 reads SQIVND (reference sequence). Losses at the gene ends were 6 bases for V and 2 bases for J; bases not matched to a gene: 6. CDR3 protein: CASSSGSHAYEQYF. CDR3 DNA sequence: TGTGCCAGTAGCAGCGGGAGCCACGCCTACGAGCAGTACTTC.

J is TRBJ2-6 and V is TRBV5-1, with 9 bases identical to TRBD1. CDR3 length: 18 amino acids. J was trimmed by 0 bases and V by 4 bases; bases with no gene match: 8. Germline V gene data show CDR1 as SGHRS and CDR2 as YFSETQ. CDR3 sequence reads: CASSRDRGLPSGANVLTF. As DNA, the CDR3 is TGCGCCAGCAGCCGAGACAGGGGGTTACCCTCTGGGGCCAACGTCCTGACTTTC.

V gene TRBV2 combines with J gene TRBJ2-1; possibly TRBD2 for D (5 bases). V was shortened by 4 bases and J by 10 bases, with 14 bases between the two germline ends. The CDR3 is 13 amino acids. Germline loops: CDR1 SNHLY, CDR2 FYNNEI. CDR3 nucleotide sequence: TGTGCCAGCAGTGGGACTTACCTTGGGGAGCAGTTCTTC. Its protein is CASSGTYLGEQFF.

CDR3 DNA: TGTGCCAGCAGGCGGGGGGGGCGGGATCAGCCCCAGCATTTT. Amino acid sequence: CASRRGGRDQPQHF. This rearrangement joins TRBV28 to TRBJ1-5, with a possible D match to TRBD1 (6 bases). This CDR3 spans 14 amino acids. Trimming removed 6 bases from V and 5 bases from J, with 14 bases in between. In germline, CDR1 is MDHEN, CDR2 SYDVKM.

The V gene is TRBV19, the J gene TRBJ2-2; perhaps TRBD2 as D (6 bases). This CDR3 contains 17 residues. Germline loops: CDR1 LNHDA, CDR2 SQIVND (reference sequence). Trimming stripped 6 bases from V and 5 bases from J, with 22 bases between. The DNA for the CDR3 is TGTGCCAGTAGGACTGTTGGGGGACTGCGAACGACCGGGGAGCTGTTTTTT. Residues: CASRTVGGLRTTGELFF.

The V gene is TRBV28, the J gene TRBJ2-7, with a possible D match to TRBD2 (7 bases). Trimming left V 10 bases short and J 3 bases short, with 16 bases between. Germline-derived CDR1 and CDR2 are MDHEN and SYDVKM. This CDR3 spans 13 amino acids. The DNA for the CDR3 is TGTGCCACCCATCGGGGGGCCTACTACGAGCAGTACTTC. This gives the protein CATHRGAYYEQYF.

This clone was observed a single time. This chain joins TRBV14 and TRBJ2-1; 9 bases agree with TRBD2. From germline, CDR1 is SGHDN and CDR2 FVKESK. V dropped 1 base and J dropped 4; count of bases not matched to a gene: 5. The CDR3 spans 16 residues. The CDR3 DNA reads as TGTGCCAGCAGCCAAGGGGGACTAGCTCGGTACAATGAGCAGTTCTTC. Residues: CASSQGGLARYNEQFF.

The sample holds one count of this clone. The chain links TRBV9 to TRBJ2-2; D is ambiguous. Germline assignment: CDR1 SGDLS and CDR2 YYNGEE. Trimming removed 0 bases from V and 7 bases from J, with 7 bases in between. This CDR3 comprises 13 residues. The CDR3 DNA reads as TGTGCCAGCAGCGTAGTTGAGAACGGGGAGCTGTTTTTT. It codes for CASSVVENGELFF.

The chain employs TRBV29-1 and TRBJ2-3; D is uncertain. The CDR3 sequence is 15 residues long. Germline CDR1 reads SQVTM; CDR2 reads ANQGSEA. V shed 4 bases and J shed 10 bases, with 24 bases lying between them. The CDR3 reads CSVVPNQVGWWAQYF. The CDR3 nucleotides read TGCAGCGTTGTCCCGAACCAGGTTGGATGGTGGGCGCAGTATTTT.

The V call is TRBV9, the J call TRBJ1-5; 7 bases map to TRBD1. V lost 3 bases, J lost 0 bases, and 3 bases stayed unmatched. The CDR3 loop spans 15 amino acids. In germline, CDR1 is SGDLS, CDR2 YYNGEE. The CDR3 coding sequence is TGTGCCAGCAGCGAGGGGACAGTTAGCAATCAGCCCCAGCATTTT. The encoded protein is CASSEGTVSNQPQHF.

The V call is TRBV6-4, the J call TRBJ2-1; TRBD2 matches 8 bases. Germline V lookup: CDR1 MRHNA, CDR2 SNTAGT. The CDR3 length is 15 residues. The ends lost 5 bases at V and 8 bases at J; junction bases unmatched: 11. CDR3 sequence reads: CASSKSGGGQDEQFF. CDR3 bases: TGTGCCAGCAGTAAAAGCGGGGGAGGTCAGGATGAGCAGTTCTTC.

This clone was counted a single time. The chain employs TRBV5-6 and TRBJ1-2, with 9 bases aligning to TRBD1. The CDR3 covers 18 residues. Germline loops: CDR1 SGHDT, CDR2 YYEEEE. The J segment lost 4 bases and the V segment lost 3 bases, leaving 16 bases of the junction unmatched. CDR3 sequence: CASSYLAGQGPKSYGYTF. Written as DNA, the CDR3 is TGTGCCAGCAGCTATTTGGCGGGACAGGGACCCAAATCCTATGGCTACACCTTC.

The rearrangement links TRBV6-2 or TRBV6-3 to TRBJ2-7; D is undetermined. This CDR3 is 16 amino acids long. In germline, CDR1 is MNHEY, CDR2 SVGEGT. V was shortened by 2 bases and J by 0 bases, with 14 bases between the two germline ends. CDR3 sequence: CASSYVSPMSSYEQYF. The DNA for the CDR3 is TGTGCCAGCAGTTACGTATCCCCGATGAGCTCCTACGAGCAGTACTTC.